This T cell receptor (beta chain) comes out of a study of OX40 agonist ivuxolimab in advanced cancers. Study-wide background: Dose-escalation patients' cancers were hepatocellular carcinoma, melanoma, renal cell or head and neck cancer.

The trim removed 1 base at V and 2 bases at J, leaving 9 bases unmatched. In germline, CDR1 is LNHDA, CDR2 SQIVND (reference sequence). The CDR3 runs to 17 residues. This table comes from immunoSEQ multiplex PCR, and its TCRdb copy is limited to in-frame clones, with some not included. The table lists approximately 60,000 clones, about 81% of them singletons. This chain joins TRBV19 and TRBJ2-3; 7 bases fit TRBD2. This specimen consisted of CD4+ or CD8+ T cells sorted from blood, obtained in a trial of the OX40 agonist ivuxolimab. This receptor was taken from an adult with an advanced solid tumor such as melanoma, head and neck, liver or kidney cancer. In nucleotides, the CDR3 is TGTGCCAGTAGTATAGGCTTCGGCGGGGGAATCACAGATACGCAGTATTTT. Translating gives CASSIGFGGGITDTQYF.